The 9 T cell receptor beta chains listed next were all sequenced from one sample in a study of T cells expressing NK-cell markers. TCRdb reprocessed the 5' RACE reads and reports one entry per CDR3 protein, with no DNA. This sample's table reports almost 450,000 distinct CDR3 sequences. Sequencing was carried out using blood T cells: a sorted CD56 or NKG2C T cell subset, CD4+ or CD8+ T cells, or bulk PBMC T cells (not recorded which). These receptors all stem from a woman aged 18 to 75 in good health.

The rearrangement uses TRBV12-3 or TRBV12-4 and TRBJ1-2; absent DNA, TCRdb's TRBD1 call cannot be checked. The CDR3 runs 16 residues. The CDR3 loop reads CASRNRGRLDGYGYTF.

This chain joins TRBV29-1 and TRBJ1-1; TCRdb calls TRBD1, which cannot be checked without DNA. CDR1 and CDR2 from the germline V gene are SQVTM and ANQGSEA. The CDR3 totals 11 residues. The CDR3 reads CSAGQTTEAFF.

This chain uses TRBV29-1 with TRBJ2-1. Germline CDR1 reads SQVTM; CDR2 reads ANQGSEA. The CDR3 is 13 amino acids. The CDR3 sequence: CSVGRGTYNEQFF.

V is TRBV25-1 and J is TRBJ2-3; TCRdb indicates TRBD2, and absent DNA this call remains unverified. Germline assignment: CDR1 MGHDK and CDR2 SYGVNS. This CDR3 has 14 amino acids. CDR3 region: CATLAGGGTDTQYF.

The V call is TRBV29-1, the J call TRBJ2-3; the D gene TCRdb calls, TRBD2, cannot be checked with no DNA. Germline V CDR1 and CDR2: SQVTM, ANQGSEA. This CDR3 spans 12 amino acids. The CDR3 here is CSADYSTDTQYF.

The chain uses TRBV20-1 and TRBJ2-1; the TCRdb D gene call, TRBD1, has no DNA to confirm it. Germline-derived CDR1 and CDR2 are DFQATT and SNEGSKA (reference sequence). This CDR3 region has 16 residues. The CDR3 protein is CSARDYRERGYNEQFF.

The rearrangement links TRBV7-2 to TRBJ2-5. This CDR3 contains 15 residues. Per germline, CDR1 SGHTA and CDR2 FQGNSA. CDR3 sequence reads: CASSLEINGIETQYF.

The V call is TRBV2, the J call TRBJ2-7; no DNA is available, so the TRBD2 call from TCRdb remains unchecked. Germline CDR1 and CDR2: SNHLY and FYNNEI. The CDR3 totals 13 residues. The CDR3 protein is CASSDFLAFEQYF.

CDR3 protein: CASSSSQGLYF. The chain employs TRBV28 and TRBJ2-7; TCRdb's D call of TRBD2 is untestable without DNA. The CDR3 covers 11 residues. Germline loops: CDR1 MDHEN, CDR2 SYDVKM.